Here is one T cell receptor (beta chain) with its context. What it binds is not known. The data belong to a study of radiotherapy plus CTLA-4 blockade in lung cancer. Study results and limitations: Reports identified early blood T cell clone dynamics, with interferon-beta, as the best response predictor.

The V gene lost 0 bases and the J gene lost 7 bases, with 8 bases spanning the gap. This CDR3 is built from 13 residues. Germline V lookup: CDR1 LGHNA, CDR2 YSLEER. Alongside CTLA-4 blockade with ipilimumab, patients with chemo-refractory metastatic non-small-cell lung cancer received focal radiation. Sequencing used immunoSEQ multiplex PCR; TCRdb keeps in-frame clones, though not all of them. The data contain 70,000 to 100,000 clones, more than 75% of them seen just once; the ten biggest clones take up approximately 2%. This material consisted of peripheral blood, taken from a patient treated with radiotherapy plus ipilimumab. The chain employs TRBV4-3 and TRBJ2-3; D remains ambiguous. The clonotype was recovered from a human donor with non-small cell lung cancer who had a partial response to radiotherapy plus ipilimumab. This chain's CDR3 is CASSQEWSNTQYF. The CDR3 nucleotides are TGCGCCAGCAGCCAAGAATGGAGTAATACGCAGTATTTT.